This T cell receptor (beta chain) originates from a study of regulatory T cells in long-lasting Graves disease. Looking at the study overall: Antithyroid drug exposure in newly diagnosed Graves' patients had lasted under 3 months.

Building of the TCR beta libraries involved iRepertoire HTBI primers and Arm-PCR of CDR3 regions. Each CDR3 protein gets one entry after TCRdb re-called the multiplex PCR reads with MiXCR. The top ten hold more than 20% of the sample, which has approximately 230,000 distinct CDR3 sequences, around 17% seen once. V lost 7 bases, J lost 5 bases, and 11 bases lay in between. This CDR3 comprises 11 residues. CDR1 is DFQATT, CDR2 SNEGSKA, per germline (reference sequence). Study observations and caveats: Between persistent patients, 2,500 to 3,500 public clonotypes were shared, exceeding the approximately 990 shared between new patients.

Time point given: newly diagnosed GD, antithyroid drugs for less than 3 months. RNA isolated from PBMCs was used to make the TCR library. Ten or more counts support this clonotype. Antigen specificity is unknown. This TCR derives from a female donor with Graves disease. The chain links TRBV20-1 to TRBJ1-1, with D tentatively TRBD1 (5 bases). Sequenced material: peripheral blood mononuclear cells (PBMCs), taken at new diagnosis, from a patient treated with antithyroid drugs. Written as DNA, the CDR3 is TGCAGTGGGCGGGGGGTTACTGAAGCTTTCTTT. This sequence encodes CSGRGVTEAFF.